The TCR beta chain described here comes from a study of blood T cell repertoires in COVID-19. Sequenced by immunoSEQ multiplex PCR; TCRdb stores in-frame clones only, minus some. Among a few hundred thousand clones listed, under 90% were seen once. Germline V gives CDR1 SEHNR, CDR2 FQNEAQ (reference sequence). J gave up 6 bases and V 5 bases, and 9 bases lay outside the gene matches. The CDR3 is made up of 14 amino acids. The V gene is TRBV7-9, the J gene TRBJ2-7; 8 positions match TRBD1. The sequenced sample was peripheral blood. The sequence was obtained from a woman under 30 with acute or convalescent COVID-19. CDR3 amino acids: CASSRPTGEVEQYF. As DNA, the CDR3 is TGTGCCAGCAGCCGCCCGACAGGGGAGGTCGAGCAGTACTTC.